The 21 T cell receptor beta chains below all came from one sample that was sequenced in a study of preoperative IRX-2 immunotherapy in early breast cancer. As for treatment: preoperative locoregional IRX-2 cytokine immunotherapy. Produced via immunoSEQ multiplex PCR; TCRdb's table is partial and in-frame only. Among approximately 13,000 clones listed, roughly 91% were seen once. The specimen was collected from a patient treated with IRX-2 immunotherapy. The origin of the receptors is a human donor with breast cancer.

The chain employs TRBV7-8 and TRBJ1-5; 8 bases are a match to TRBD1. The germline CDR1 and CDR2 sequences are SGHVS and FQNEAQ. The CDR3 contains 20 residues. The ends lost 5 bases at V and 0 bases at J; junction bases unmatched: 18. The CDR3, as DNA: TGTGCCAGCAGCCCCCTGAGGAGGACAGGGCTCGTTTATAGCAATCAGCCCCAGCATTTT. It translates to CASSPLRRTGLVYSNQPQHF.

The chain is built from TRBV10-3 and TRBJ2-2, with D perhaps TRBD2 (6 bases). The ends were cut back, 6 bases at V and 6 bases at J, with 8 bases in the middle. The V gene's germline CDR1 is ENHRY and CDR2 SYGVKD. The CDR3 sequence is 12 residues long. The CDR3 DNA is TGTGCCATCAGGAGGGAGGCCGGGGAGCTGTTTTTT. It codes for CAIRREAGELFF.

The V call is TRBV28, the J call TRBJ1-2, with D possibly being TRBD1 (6 bases). CDR3 length: 14 amino acids. Trimming left V 6 bases short and J 1 base short, with 12 bases between. The germline V gene has CDR1 MDHEN and CDR2 SYDVKM. The CDR3 coding sequence is TGTGCCAGCAGCCGCGGACAGTTTAACTATGGCTACACCTTC. Translating it yields CASSRGQFNYGYTF.

The chain is built from TRBV19 and TRBJ2-4; D remains unclear. The length of the CDR3 is 14 residues. Trimming cost V 6 bases and J 1 base, with 10 bases left between them. Germline V gene data show CDR1 as LNHDA and CDR2 as SQIVND (reference sequence). The CDR3 loop is CASSLGWAKNIQYF. CDR3 in DNA: TGTGCCAGTAGCCTGGGTTGGGCCAAAAACATTCAGTACTTC.

The chain recombines TRBV6-6 with TRBJ2-5; D tentatively reads TRBD1 or TRBD2 (5 bases each). Germline CDR1 reads MNHNY; CDR2 reads SVGAGI (reference sequence). The V gene lost 6 bases and the J gene lost 4 bases, with 15 bases spanning the gap. This CDR3 region has 14 residues. The CDR3 is CASRLTRGRETQYF. CDR3 sequence (DNA): TGTGCCAGCAGGTTAACTAGGGGCCGAGAGACCCAGTACTTC.

The chain is built from TRBV15 and TRBJ2-7; TRBD1 might be the D (6 bases). This CDR3 has 15 amino acids. Germline CDR1 LNHNV, CDR2 YYDKDF (reference sequence). Trimming removed 1 base at V and 2 bases at J, with 12 bases between. CDR3 amino acids: CATSRGGTQAYEQYF. As DNA, the CDR3 is TGTGCCACCAGCAGAGGGGGGACACAGGCCTACGAGCAGTACTTC.

The chain couples TRBV5-4 to TRBJ1-2, with D perhaps matching TRBD1 (6 bases). The CDR3 has 13 amino acids. V lost 4 bases, J lost 3 bases, and 10 bases lay in between. CDR1 SGHNT and CDR2 YYREEE come from the germline V gene (reference sequence). The CDR3: CASSRDTDYGYTF. CDR3 sequence (DNA): TGTGCCAGCAGCCGGGACACGGACTATGGCTACACCTTC.

CDR3 DNA sequence: TGTGCCAGCAGTTACACGGGGGGGGGACAGAACTATGGCTACACCTTC. Encoded protein: CASSYTGGGQNYGYTF. V usage is TRBV6-6 and J usage is TRBJ1-2; 7 bases are shared with TRBD1. The CDR3 is made up of 16 amino acids. The junction had 8 bases not matched to a gene; V was cut back by 2 bases and J by 2 bases. Germline V gene sequence: CDR1 MNHNY, CDR2 SVGAGI (reference sequence).

V usage is TRBV18 and J usage is TRBJ1-5, with 9 bases fitting TRBD1. The V and J ends lost 5 bases and 2 bases, in that order; junction bases with no gene match: 4. Germline V lookup: CDR1 KGHSH, CDR2 LQKENI. This CDR3 region has 15 residues. The DNA of the CDR3 is TGTGCCAGCTCAACCCGGACAGGGGGCAATCAGCCCCAGCATTTT. Translation: CASSTRTGGNQPQHF.

This chain connects TRBV5-1 to TRBJ2-5; no firm D call. CDR3 length: 14 amino acids. V lost 0 bases to trimming and J lost 2 bases, with 8 bases between them. The V gene's germline CDR1 is SGHRS and CDR2 YFSETQ. The CDR3 loop is CASSLESGQETQYF. The CDR3 DNA reads TGCGCCAGCAGCTTGGAATCCGGGCAAGAGACCCAGTACTTC.

The chain carries TRBV4-1 and TRBJ2-1, with D possibly matching TRBD1 (5 bases). The CDR3 is 15 residues long. Germline lookup yields CDR1 MGHRA and CDR2 YSYEKL. V lost 3 bases, J lost 7 bases, and 16 bases lay in between. The DNA for the CDR3 is TGCGCCAGCAGCCAGGGGCTAACCCCATGGAATGAGCAGTTCTTC. Translated, it gives CASSQGLTPWNEQFF.

Turning to this clone: The same CDR3 can be traced to other DNA sequences in this sample. The rearrangement joins TRBV11-2 to TRBJ2-7; 9 bases align to TRBD1. The CDR3 runs to 15 residues. Per germline, CDR1 SGHAT and CDR2 FQNNGV. With 2 bases clipped from V and 2 bases from J, the junction kept 4 bases outside the gene matches. The CDR3 is CASSLRRDRAYEQYV. The CDR3, as DNA: TGTGCCAGCAGCTTAAGACGGGACAGGGCCTACGAGCAGTACGTC.

This chain uses TRBV5-5 with TRBJ2-5; 12 bases are a match to TRBD1. The trim removed 0 bases at V and 5 bases at J, leaving 8 bases unmatched. Germline-derived CDR1 and CDR2 are SGHKS and YYEKEE (reference sequence). The CDR3 runs 17 residues. CDR3 sequence: CASSLGPGQGARETQYF. The CDR3, as DNA: TGTGCCAGCAGCTTGGGGCCGGGACAGGGGGCCAGGGAGACCCAGTACTTC.

The CDR3 here is CASSAATASAGEQYF. The CDR3, as DNA: TGCGCCAGCAGCGCCGCCACAGCGTCCGCTGGCGAGCAGTACTTC. The chain combines TRBV5-1 with TRBJ2-7; no clear D gene. CDR1 SGHRS and CDR2 YFSETQ come from the germline V gene. V lost 4 bases to trimming and J lost 6 bases, with 20 bases between them. The CDR3 extends over 15 amino acids.

This clone has just one count. The gene calls are TRBV19 and TRBJ1-1, with D possibly TRBD1 on 6 matching bases. This CDR3 spans 13 amino acids. Between the trimmed V and J ends, which lost 9 bases and 5 bases, there was a span of 16 bases. Germline CDR1 and CDR2: LNHDA and SQIVND (reference sequence). For the CDR3, the DNA is TGTGCCAGCATCAGGGGATCGGGTACTGAAGCTTTCTTT. Translated, it gives CASIRGSGTEAFF.

The V gene is TRBV4-2, the J gene TRBJ1-4, with D unresolved. The germline V gene encodes CDR1 LGHNA and CDR2 YNFKEQ. Trimming cost V 0 bases and J 6 bases, with 17 bases left between them. The CDR3 has 17 amino acids. Here the CDR3 DNA reads TGTGCCAGCAGCCAAGAGGAGGCATGGAGGGTGGATGAAAAACTGTTTTTT. This translates into CASSQEEAWRVDEKLFF.

This clone is medium-sized. The chain joins TRBV6-1 to TRBJ1-2, with D hard to call. Per germline, CDR1 MNHNS and CDR2 SASEGT. The CDR3 sequence is 15 residues long. Trimming cost V 0 bases and J 4 bases, with 12 bases left between them. CDR3 nucleotides: TGTGCCAGCAGTGAAGCCGGCGAGGCTGGCTATGGCTACACCTTC. Protein: CASSEAGEAGYGYTF.

The rearrangement links TRBV5-4 to TRBJ1-6; possibly TRBD1 for D (6 bases). This CDR3 has 15 amino acids. In germline, CDR1 is SGHNT, CDR2 YYREEE (reference sequence). Trimming took 0 bases from V and 4 from J, leaving 8 bases between them. The CDR3 loop reads CASSLGGGYNSPLHF. The CDR3 DNA reads as TGTGCCAGCAGCTTGGGAGGGGGATATAATTCACCCCTCCACTTT.

The V and J genes are TRBV5-6 and TRBJ2-5, with TRBD2 as a possible D gene (6 bases). The CDR3 totals 13 residues. Deletions cut 0 bases from V and 5 bases from J, with 8 bases between. CDR1 is SGHDT and CDR2 is YYEEEE in the germline V gene. The CDR3 DNA follows: TGTGCCAGCAGCTTGGGCGGGGTGGAGACCCAGTACTTC. It codes for CASSLGGVETQYF.

J is TRBJ2-7 and V is TRBV20-1, with D unresolved. The CDR3 contains 11 residues. Trimming removed 3 bases from V and 6 bases from J, with 9 bases in between. The germline V gene encodes CDR1 DFQATT and CDR2 SNEGSKA (reference sequence). CDR3 bases: TGCAGTGCTAGGAGTGTTACCGAGCAGTACTTC. This codes for CSARSVTEQYF.

The chain combines TRBV18 with TRBJ1-1; TRBD1 agrees at 9 bases. V was pared by 5 bases and J by 5 bases, with 12 bases of the junction left unmatched. The CDR3 loop spans 16 amino acids. Germline V gene sequence: CDR1 KGHSH, CDR2 LQKENI. The CDR3 loop is CASSSDRGLQGTEAFF. The DNA for the CDR3 is TGTGCCAGCTCATCGGACAGGGGCCTACAGGGAACTGAAGCTTTCTTT.